This T cell receptor beta chain came from a study of quantifying T cell responses using KT2 cells. Looking at the study overall: cDNA was made from DNase-treated RNA using alpha and beta constant primers. Study-level points and caveats: Very high KT2 spike-in numbers caused saturation in KT2 sequence detection.

Concerning this clonotype: What it binds is unknown.

From germline, CDR1 is SGDLS and CDR2 YYNGEE. The CDR3 is 17 amino acids. V shed 2 bases and J shed 0 bases, with 18 bases lying between them. A single-stranded UMI oligo with SP2 sequence was ligated to cDNA 3' ends. The first PCR ran 4 to 5 cycles with an equimolar RC1.1 and RC1.2 beta primer mix. Starting with the second PCR, alpha and beta TCR chains went through separate processing. TCRdb redid the calling of the UMI-ligation and nested PCR reads with MiXCR, one entry per CDR3 protein. The sample lists 60,000 or so distinct CDR3 sequences, more than 9% occurring once. The material sequenced was PBMCs spiked with cells of the T cell clone KT2. This TCR derives from a human donor. The genes are TRBV9 and TRBJ2-7; possibly TRBD2 for D (6 bases). CDR3 loop: CASSVNKPGLSSYEQYF. CDR3 DNA sequence: TGTGCCAGCAGCGTTAATAAACCGGGACTTAGCTCCTACGAGCAGTACTTC.